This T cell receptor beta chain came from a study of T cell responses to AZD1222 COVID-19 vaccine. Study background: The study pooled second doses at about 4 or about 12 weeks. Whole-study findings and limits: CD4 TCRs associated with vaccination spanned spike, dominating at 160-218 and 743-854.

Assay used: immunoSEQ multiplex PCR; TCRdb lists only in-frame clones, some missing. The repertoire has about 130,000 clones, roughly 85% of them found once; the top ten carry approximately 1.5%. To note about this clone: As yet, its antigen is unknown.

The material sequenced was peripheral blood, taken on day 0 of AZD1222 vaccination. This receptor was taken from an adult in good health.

This CDR3 reads CASSPGGAGPNEQFF. The DNA of the CDR3 is TGTGCCAGCAGCCCGGGGGGGGCAGGGCCGAATGAGCAGTTCTTC. The gene calls are TRBV3-1 (or the pseudogene TRBV3-2) and TRBJ2-1; 8 nucleotides match TRBD2. Germline trimming cut 4 bases from V and 7 bases from J; bases unmatched to any gene: 9. The V gene's germline CDR1 is LGHDT and CDR2 YNNKEL (reference sequence). This CDR3 is built from 15 residues.